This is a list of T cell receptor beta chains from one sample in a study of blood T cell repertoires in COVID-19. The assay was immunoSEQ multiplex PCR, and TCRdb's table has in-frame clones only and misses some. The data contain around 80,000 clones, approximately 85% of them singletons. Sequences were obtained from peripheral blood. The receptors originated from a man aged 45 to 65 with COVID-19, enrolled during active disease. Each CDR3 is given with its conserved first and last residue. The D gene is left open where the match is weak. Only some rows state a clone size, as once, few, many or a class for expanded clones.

TGCAGCGTACTATTGGGGGGCACTGAAGCTTTCTTT,CSVLLGGTEAFF,TRBJ1-1,12,-,-,TRBV29-1
TGTGCCAGCAGCTTGAGACAGGGAATCTGGAACACTGAAGCTTTCTTT,CASSLRQGIWNTEAFF,TRBJ1-1,16,TRBD1,-,TRBV5-5
TGTGCCAGCAGGCTTCAGGGGCCTAATGAAAAACTGTTTTTT,CASRLQGPNEKLFF,TRBJ1-4,14,-,few,TRBV6-1
TGCAGCGTTGTGATGGGACAGGGGGCAGGCGGCAATCAGCCCCAGCATTTT,CSVVMGQGAGGNQPQHF,TRBJ1-5,17,TRBD1,-,TRBV29-1
TGTGCCAGCAGCCTAGCGGGAGGACCTTACGAGCAGTACTTC,CASSLAGGPYEQYF,TRBJ2-7,14,TRBD2,-,TRBV6-5
TGTGCCAGCAGCTGGATGGGGGGCGGGAGGGCCACCTACGAGCAGTACTTC,CASSWMGGGRATYEQYF,TRBJ2-7,17,TRBD2,-,TRBV5-4
TGTGCCAGCAGCTTAGTCACTTCTCCCTACGAGCAGTACTTC,CASSLVTSPYEQYF,TRBJ2-7,14,-,-,TRBV11-2
TGTGCCAGTAGTATGCTATCATCCTACGAGCAGTACTTC,CASSMLSSYEQYF,TRBJ2-7,13,-,-,TRBV19
TGTGCCAGCAGCCCTGGAACCGGGTCCCTTGGGGATACGCAGTATTTT,CASSPGTGSLGDTQYF,TRBJ2-3,16,-,-,TRBV7-2
TGCGCCAGCAGCTTACTACTAGATTCCGACAGGTCGACTGAAGCTTTCTTT,CASSLLLDSDRSTEAFF,TRBJ1-1,17,-,-,TRBV5-1
TGTGCCAGCAGCCTAGCGGGAGGGAATGAGCAGTTCTTC,CASSLAGGNEQFF,TRBJ2-1,13,TRBD2,-,TRBV7-2
TGTGCCTGGACACAGGGCGCGGAAAAACTGTTTTTT,CAWTQGAEKLFF,TRBJ1-4,12,-,-,TRBV30
TGTGCCAGCAGCTTAAGCGGGAGTATCGACGAGCAGTACTTC,CASSLSGSIDEQYF,TRBJ2-7,14,TRBD2,-,TRBV7-3
TGTGCCAGCAGCCCCGACCCGGGACTAGCGGCTAGCACAGATACGCAGTATTTT,CASSPDPGLAASTDTQYF,TRBJ2-3,18,TRBD2,-,TRBV4-2
TGTGCCAGCAGGAATCTAGCGGGAGCAGGTGAGCAGTTCTTC,CASRNLAGAGEQFF,TRBJ2-1,14,TRBD2,-,TRBV25-1
TGTGCCAGCAGTTTCGGGTTAGGGCGGGAGACAACCTACGAGCAGTACTTC,CASSFGLGRETTYEQYF,TRBJ2-7,17,TRBD2,-,TRBV28
TGTGCCAGCAGTACCCCCCAGACAGGCCGGCGGTACAATGAGCAGTTCTTC,CASSTPQTGRRYNEQFF,TRBJ2-1,17,-,-,TRBV27
TGTGCCAGCAGCTCTCCTAGGACTAGCCCAAGTGAGCAGTTCTTC,CASSSPRTSPSEQFF,TRBJ2-1,15,TRBD2,-,TRBV28
TGTGCCAGCAGTGAAAACACAGTTATGGGCTACACCTTC,CASSENTVMGYTF,TRBJ1-2,13,-,-,TRBV6-1
TGTGCCAGCAGTTTTTCCTCTCTCGGCAATCAGCCCCAGCATTTT,CASSFSSLGNQPQHF,TRBJ1-5,15,-,-,TRBV28